A selection of T cell receptor beta chains follows, all from one sample in a study of T cell responses to AZD1222 COVID-19 vaccine. Here immunoSEQ multiplex PCR was the method, and the copy in TCRdb shows in-frame clones only, minus some. Here the sample spans around 140,000 clones, around 87% being singletons. This specimen was peripheral blood, taken on day 0 of AZD1222 vaccination. The source of these receptors is an adult in good health. Each CDR3 is given with its conserved first and last residue. D genes are given only for firm matches. The size entry is marked missing in some rows and otherwise reads once, few, many or a size class.

>TRBD1|few|11|TRBV6-5|TRBJ1-2
TGTGCCAGCCGACAGGGAAGTGGCTACACCTTC
CASRQGSGYTF
>-|few|13|TRBV11-2|TRBJ1-5
TGTGCCAGCAGCTTATTTGGAAATCAGCCCCAGCATTTT
CASSLFGNQPQHF
>-|-|11|TRBV7-9|TRBJ2-1
TGTGCCAGCAGCGCTAATTCGGGGCAGTTCTTC
CASSANSGQFF
>TRBD1|-|17|TRBV14|TRBJ2-5
TGTGCCAGCAGCCAAGAACTCGGGACGTCGGACAGGGAGACCCAGTACTTC
CASSQELGTSDRETQYF
>-|-|18|TRBV13|TRBJ1-1
TGTGCCAGCAGCTCACCGGACTCGGTGTTCGCCAGGGCGAATGAAGCTTTCTTT
CASSSPDSVFARANEAFF
>-|few|13|TRBV2|TRBJ2-3
TGTGCCAGCCTCAGGGACCGGGCAGATACGCAGTATTTT
CASLRDRADTQYF
>-|-|15|TRBV24-1|TRBJ2-1
TGTGCCACCAGTGACTCCGGGACGGGTCGGAATGAGCAGTTCTTC
CATSDSGTGRNEQFF
>-|-|12|TRBV7-9|TRBJ2-1
TGTGCCAGCAGCTTACCTTACAATGAGCAGTTCTTC
CASSLPYNEQFF
>-|-|12|TRBV28|TRBJ1-5
TGTGCCAGCAGTTTCTCGGGTCAGCCCCAGCATTTT
CASSFSGQPQHF
>-|-|15|TRBV5-5|TRBJ1-6
TGTGCCAGCAGATTCCAGGGAAGAGAAGATTCACCCCTCCACTTT
CASRFQGREDSPLHF
>-|-|13|TRBV5-1|TRBJ1-2
TGCGCCAGCAGCTCTCAGGGGTCCTATGGCTACACCTTC
CASSSQGSYGYTF
>-|-|14|TRBV5-8|TRBJ1-5
TGTGCCAGCAGCCCCGGGACGGGGAATCAGCCCCAGCATTTT
CASSPGTGNQPQHF
>-|-|15|TRBV2|TRBJ2-3
TGTGCCAGCAGTGTCGCACTCGGCTTTACAGATACGCAGTATTTT
CASSVALGFTDTQYF
>TRBD1|once|15|TRBV7-9|TRBJ2-5
TGTGCCAGCAGCATACGACAGGGGGTAATGGAGACCCAGTACTTC
CASSIRQGVMETQYF
>TRBD2|-|16|TRBV4-1|TRBJ2-3
TGCGCCAGCAGCCTACACCTTAGCGGGGGGGCAGATACGCAGTATTTT
CASSLHLSGGADTQYF
>-|-|13|TRBV30|TRBJ1-1
TGTGCCTGGAGTGTTACCAGGGCAGCTGAAGCTTTCTTT
CAWSVTRAAEAFF
>-|-|15|TRBV20-1|TRBJ1-5
TGCAGTGCTAGTATGGGGTATGGGGGCAATCAGCCCCAGCATTTT
CSASMGYGGNQPQHF
>-|once|16|TRBV3-1/TRBV3-2|TRBJ2-7
TGTGCCAGCAGCCAATCAGTCAGGGGACTTAGGTACGAGCAGTACTTC
CASSQSVRGLRYEQYF
>TRBD2|once|16|TRBV7-6|TRBJ2-1
TGTGCCAGCAGCACCCAAAAGCGGGGGGGCCCCAATGAGCAGTTCTTC
CASSTQKRGGPNEQFF
>TRBD1|-|14|TRBV5-8|TRBJ1-1
TGTGCCAGCAGCCCGAAAATCAGGGGGCCTGAAGCTTTCTTT
CASSPKIRGPEAFF
>TRBD1|-|15|TRBV6-1|TRBJ1-4
TGTGCCAGCAGAAGGGACAGGGGGACTAATGAAAAACTGTTTTTT
CASRRDRGTNEKLFF
>-|-|13|TRBV5-1|TRBJ1-2
TGCGCCAGCAGCTTCGGGACGGACTATGGCTACACCTTC
CASSFGTDYGYTF
>-|-|15|TRBV5-1|TRBJ1-2
TGCGCCAGCAGATTCTCGGAAGGTTGGAGCTATGGCTACACCTTC
CASRFSEGWSYGYTF
>TRBD2|-|18|TRBV4-1|TRBJ2-3
TGCGCCAGCAGCCAAGGAGTAGCGGGAGGCCCTAGCACAGATACGCAGTATTTT
CASSQGVAGGPSTDTQYF
>-|-|14|TRBV5-5|TRBJ1-3
TGTGCCAGCACCCGAAGTCGGACTGGAAACACCATATATTTT
CASTRSRTGNTIYF
>-|-|12|TRBV18|TRBJ2-5
TGTGCCAGCTCGTTGTATTGGGAGACCCAGTACTTC
CASSLYWETQYF
>-|-|12|TRBV24-1|TRBJ1-1
TGTGCCACCAGTGATTTTACGGGTGAAGCTTTCTTT
CATSDFTGEAFF
>-|-|13|TRBV28|TRBJ2-5
TGTGCCAGCATAACCTCGACCTGGGAGACCCAGTACTTC
CASITSTWETQYF
>-|-|14|TRBV7-2|TRBJ1-1
TGTGCCAGCAGCTTGGTGGGCAGGAACACTGAAGCTTTCTTT
CASSLVGRNTEAFF
>TRBD1|-|14|TRBV5-8|TRBJ1-6
TGTGCCAGCAGCGGGGACAGATCTAATTCACCCCTCCACTTT
CASSGDRSNSPLHF
>TRBD1|-|13|TRBV2|TRBJ1-4
TGTGCCAGCAGCGTGGAGGGGGACAGGGGGATGTTTTTT
CASSVEGDRGMFF
>-|-|14|TRBV2|TRBJ1-5
TGTGCCAGCAGTGAAGGTTTTCGGGCAGCTCCCCAGCATTTT
CASSEGFRAAPQHF
>-|-|13|TRBV4-1|TRBJ1-4
TGCGCCAGCAGCCAAATAGAGAATGAAAAACTGTTTTTT
CASSQIENEKLFF
>-|-|16|TRBV19|TRBJ1-5
TGTGCCAGTAGTATAGTGCAGGCGCGCGGCAATCAGCCCCAGCATTTT
CASSIVQARGNQPQHF
>-|-|14|TRBV9|TRBJ2-2
TGTGCCAGCAGCTCCCGGGGTTTCACCGGGGAGCTGTTTTTT
CASSSRGFTGELFF
>-|-|15|TRBV3-1/TRBV3-2|TRBJ1-1
TGTGCCAGCAGGCCCCAGCGAGGGCGAATCACTGAAGCTTTCTTT
CASRPQRGRITEAFF
>-|-|15|TRBV19|TRBJ1-5
TGTGCCAGTAGTGAGCTATTGCATAGCAATCAGCCCCAGCATTTT
CASSELLHSNQPQHF